These 24 T cell receptor beta chains originate from one sample sequenced in a study of T cells in Graves' hyperthyroidism and ophthalmopathy. What was amplified from RNA transcripts were TCR beta CDR3 regions. The study used the HTBI primer set for a first-round RT-PCR of the TCR CDR3. TCRdb re-analysed the multiplex PCR reads in MiXCR, keeping a single row per CDR3 protein. The table includes hundreds of thousands of distinct CDR3 sequences, approximately 25% detected once. The sequencing sample was made of blood. These TCRs come from a woman aged 25-40 years with Graves' ophthalmopathy.

This clonotype was seen only a few times. The J gene is TRBJ1-2, the V gene TRBV7-9; 7 nucleotides agree with TRBD1. V shed 0 bases, J shed 5 bases, and the junction held 6 bases outside the gene matches. CDR3 size: 15 residues. Germline values: CDR1 SEHNR, CDR2 FQNEAQ (reference sequence). In nucleotides, the CDR3 is TGTGCCAGCAGCTTAGCCGGGACAGCAAATTATGGCTACACCTTC. Its protein product is CASSLAGTANYGYTF.

In its sample, this clonotype was seen many times. The rearrangement joins TRBV7-8 to TRBJ2-2; D is perhaps TRBD2 (7 bases). Germline values: CDR1 SGHVS, CDR2 FQNEAQ. V was trimmed by 3 bases and J by 6 bases, leaving 14 bases between them. The length of the CDR3 is 15 residues. This CDR3 is CASSFAGAFPGELFF. CDR3 DNA: TGTGCCAGCAGCTTTGCGGGGGCATTCCCCGGGGAGCTGTTTTTT.

V usage is TRBV29-1 and J usage is TRBJ2-7; 12 nucleotides agree with TRBD2. Germline values: CDR1 SQVTM, CDR2 ANQGSEA. There are 15 residues in the CDR3. The V and J ends lost 2 bases and 6 bases, in that order; junction bases with no gene match: 8. The CDR3, as DNA: TGCAGCGTTGAATTGACTAGCGGGAGCTTCGGCGAGCAGTACTTC. It specifies CSVELTSGSFGEQYF.

This clonotype was observed many times. The rearrangement joins TRBV12-3 or TRBV12-4 to TRBJ1-2; D unclear. V was cut by 5 bases and J by 0 bases, with 10 bases left in between. The CDR3 runs 14 residues. The CDR3 coding sequence is TGTGCCAGCAGTCTCCTCCCAGCTAACTATGGCTACACCTTC. Its protein is CASSLLPANYGYTF.

A few counts support this clonotype. The chain employs TRBV6-5 and TRBJ2-7; unclear D gene. V lost 2 bases and J lost 2, with 7 bases in between. Germline values: CDR1 MNHEY, CDR2 SVGAGI. CDR3 length: 13 amino acids. CDR3 region: CASSYKKTYEQYF. The DNA for the CDR3 is TGTGCCAGCAGTTACAAGAAGACCTACGAGCAGTACTTC.

For this clonotype: One end of the junction fails to match germline, which may point to a read error. The CDR3 nucleotides are TGTGCCAGCGGTGATCAGAGTGGCACTGAAGCTTTCTTT. It encodes CASGDQSGTEAFF. V gene TRBV6-1 combines with J gene TRBJ1-1; D is uncertain. This CDR3 region has 13 residues. The germline V gene has CDR1 MNHNS and CDR2 SASEGT.

There are many counts of this clonotype. The chain employs TRBV10-2 and TRBJ2-7; the match to TRBD2 covers 11 bases. The V gene end was trimmed by 10 bases and the J gene end by 5 bases; junction bases not matched to a gene: 4. CDR1 is WSHSY, CDR2 SAAADI, per germline. CDR3 length: 12 amino acids. As DNA, the CDR3 is TGCGCCACTAGCGGGGGGTTTCACGAGCAGTACTTC. Its protein is CATSGGFHEQYF.

This clonotype occurred a few times. The J gene is TRBJ1-2, the V gene TRBV6-5; D is possibly TRBD1 (5 bases). The length of the CDR3 is 15 residues. V was trimmed by 0 bases and J by 6 bases, leaving 14 bases between them. Germline V lookup: CDR1 MNHEY, CDR2 SVGAGI. The CDR3: CASSYSNGGGNGYTF. In DNA form, the CDR3 reads TGTGCCAGCAGTTACTCGAACGGGGGGGGTAATGGCTACACCTTC.

This clonotype was observed at least ten times. This chain uses TRBV15 with TRBJ2-7; no definite D call. CDR1 is LNHNV, CDR2 YYDKDF, per germline (reference sequence). CDR3 length equals 13 residues. The V end was cut by 1 base, the J end by 2 bases, with 6 bases between. In DNA, the CDR3 is TGTGCCACCAGCAGAGGTGGTCCCTACGAGCAGTACTTC. Translation gives CATSRGGPYEQYF.

On this clonotype itself: A much larger clone lies one base from this, so it may be a read error. The chain couples TRBV5-1 to TRBJ1-1; D call uncertain. Germline-derived CDR1 and CDR2 are SGHRS and YFSETQ. The CDR3 runs 9 residues. The CDR3 DNA follows: TGCACCAGCAGCTTGGGGGCTTTCTTT. This sequence encodes CTSSLGAFF. Variable domain in full (rest from reference TRBV5-1 and TRBJ1-1): KAGVTQTPRYLIKTRGQQVTLSCSPISGHRSVSWYQQTPGQGLQFLFEYFSETQRNKGNFPGRFSGRQFSNSRSEMNVSTLELGDSALYLCTSSLGAFFGQGTRLTVV.

This rearrangement joins TRBV20-1 to TRBJ2-5; tentatively, D is TRBD1 or TRBD2 (5 bases each). Germline lookup yields CDR1 DFQATT and CDR2 SNEGSKA (reference sequence). V was cut by 4 bases and J by 4 bases, with 13 bases left in between. The CDR3 loop spans 13 amino acids. The CDR3 sequence is CSAIRGDGETQYF. In DNA form, the CDR3 reads TGCAGTGCTATCCGAGGGGACGGAGAGACCCAGTACTTC.

This sequence joins TRBV6-1 and TRBJ1-2, with 10 bases identical to TRBD1. V gave up 7 bases and J gave up 2 bases; unmatched junction bases: 13. The CDR3 is 17 amino acids. CDR1 and CDR2 (germline): MNHNS, SASEGT. DNA of the CDR3: TGTGCCAGCAACGTCGGGGTGCGGGGACAGGGGAACTATGGCTACACCTTC. Amino acids: CASNVGVRGQGNYGYTF.

This chain links TRBV7-2 with TRBJ2-7, with 8 bases aligning to TRBD2. This CDR3 spans 15 amino acids. Germline V gives CDR1 SGHTA, CDR2 FQGNSA. V shed 1 base and J 4 bases; nucleotides not matched to a gene: 6. In DNA, the CDR3 is TGTGCCAGCAGCTTAGTAGGACTAGCAGGGTACGAGCAGTACTTC. This gives the protein CASSLVGLAGYEQYF.

The table lists this clonotype with a few counts. This chain joins TRBV12-3 or TRBV12-4 and TRBJ1-1; 7 bases fit TRBD1. The CDR3 runs to 16 residues. Trimming cost V 7 bases and J 1 base; bases outside gene matches: 12. The CDR3 loop reads CASIRDSPLANTEAFF. The CDR3 nucleotides are TGTGCCAGCATTCGGGACAGTCCCCTGGCGAACACTGAAGCTTTCTTT.

The table lists this clonotype with a few counts. This chain links TRBV7-8 with TRBJ2-7; D may be TRBD1 (6 bases). Germline CDR1 SGHVS, CDR2 FQNEAQ. The ends were cut back, 3 bases at V and 2 bases at J, with 11 bases in the middle. CDR3 length equals 14 residues. Written as DNA, the CDR3 is TGTGCCAGCAGCTTTGAGTACAGGGCCTACGAGCAGTACTTC. Amino acid sequence: CASSFEYRAYEQYF.

This clonotype has at least ten counts. For the CDR3, the DNA is TGTGCCAGCAGCCTGACTAGCGGGGTCTACGAGCAGTACTTC. Protein product: CASSLTSGVYEQYF. The chain uses TRBV6-2 or TRBV6-3 and TRBJ2-7, with TRBD2 identical over 11 bases. The CDR3 has 14 residues. Germline trimming cut 6 bases from V and 3 bases from J; bases unmatched to any gene: 4. Germline V gene sequence: CDR1 MNHEY, CDR2 SVGEGT.

This clonotype was recorded at least ten times. The chain combines TRBV20-1 with TRBJ1-1; maybe TRBD1 (6 bases). Germline values: CDR1 DFQATT, CDR2 SNEGSKA (reference sequence). CDR3 length: 16 amino acids. Trimming pared 0 bases from V and 2 bases from J, leaving 16 bases between. Here the CDR3 DNA reads TGCAGTGCTAGAGATCCCAAACAGGGAACCAACACTGAAGCTTTCTTT. This gives the protein CSARDPKQGTNTEAFF.

This clonotype has a count of ten or more. The chain carries TRBV7-2 and TRBJ1-2; 7 nucleotides line up with TRBD1. The CDR3 sequence is 14 residues long. Germline V CDR1 and CDR2: SGHTA, FQGNSA. Trimming took 5 bases from V and 7 from J; bases not matched to a gene: 10. CDR3 bases: TGTGCCAGCAGCCAGGGGGAGGCCTCTGGTGGCTACACCTTC. It encodes CASSQGEASGGYTF.

This clonotype was seen more than once but under ten times. The chain is built from TRBV6-1 and TRBJ1-3; no firm D call. Germline assignment: CDR1 MNHNS and CDR2 SASEGT. V was trimmed by 1 base and J by 4 bases, leaving 8 bases between them. The CDR3 length is 14 residues. CDR3 sequence: CASSEEFRGNTIYF. The DNA for the CDR3 is TGTGCCAGCAGTGAAGAGTTCAGGGGAAACACCATATATTTT.

The table lists this clonotype with many counts. The chain carries TRBV6-1 and TRBJ1-2; TRBD1 is a possible D gene (6 bases). CDR1 MNHNS and CDR2 SASEGT come from the germline V gene. This CDR3 is built from 15 residues. The V gene lost 6 bases and the J gene lost 1 base, with 15 bases spanning the gap. CDR3 nucleotides: TGTGCCAGCAGCTCGCTGGACAGATTTAACTATGGCTACACCTTC. Its translation is CASSSLDRFNYGYTF.

This chain connects TRBV28 to TRBJ1-1; 9 bases align to TRBD1. The V segment lost 6 bases and the J segment 3 bases; nucleotides outside the gene matches: 11. Germline V lookup: CDR1 MDHEN, CDR2 SYDVKM. The CDR3 runs to 16 residues. The CDR3 region is CASSRGTGTPDTEAFF. The CDR3 DNA reads as TGTGCCAGCAGCCGCGGGACAGGGACCCCGGACACTGAAGCTTTCTTT. Full variable domain (rest looked up from reference TRBV28 and TRBJ1-1): DVKVTQSSRYLVKRTGEKVFLECVQDMDHENMFWYRQDPGLGLRLIYFSYDVKMKEKGDIPEGYSVSREKKERFSLILESASTNQTSMYLCASSRGTGTPDTEAFFGQGTRLTVV.

This chain uses TRBV12-3 or TRBV12-4 with TRBJ1-5, with TRBD1 matching 10 bases. The CDR3 length is 14 residues. V dropped 7 bases and J dropped 6; count of bases not matched to a gene: 6. CDR3 DNA sequence: TGTGCCAGCAATCCGGGACAGGGGTTTCAGCCCCAGCATTTT. This encodes CASNPGQGFQPQHF.

This clonotype was counted ten times or more. V and J are TRBV9 and TRBJ1-5, with D unresolved. Germline V gene data show CDR1 as SGDLS and CDR2 as YYNGEE. The CDR3 has 13 residues. The germline V and J ends were trimmed by 0 bases and 4 bases, with 5 bases remaining between them. Written as DNA, the CDR3 is TGTGCCAGCAGCGTAGACCCAAATCAGCCCCAGCATTTT. Its protein product is CASSVDPNQPQHF.

This clonotype was seen a handful of times. The CDR3 reads CSARAPEGLYGYTF. The CDR3 region has the DNA TGCAGTGCTAGAGCTCCCGAGGGTCTGTATGGCTACACCTTC. This sequence joins TRBV20-1 and TRBJ1-2; D unclear. The V and J ends lost 1 base and 5 bases respectively, with 14 bases between them. The CDR3 has 14 amino acids. Germline V gene data show CDR1 as DFQATT and CDR2 as SNEGSKA (reference sequence).